One sample yielded the 13 T cell receptor beta chains listed below, sequenced in a study of response to subunit inactivated influenza vaccine. TCRdb recomputed calls from the RT-PCR reads with MiXCR, one row per CDR3 protein. Of a few hundred thousand distinct CDR3 sequences in the sample, 9% to 15% were seen once. Specimen: non-naive T cells sorted from PBMCs, collected less than 15 days before vaccination. The receptors here all came from a man over 45 who received an inactivated influenza vaccine.

This chain uses TRBV9 with TRBJ2-1, with 9 bases identical to TRBD2. The CDR3 is made up of 15 amino acids. The ends lost 0 bases at V and 4 bases at J; junction bases unmatched: 2. Germline CDR1 SGDLS, CDR2 YYNGEE. The CDR3 loop reads CASSVAAGGYNEQFF. The CDR3 nucleotides read TGTGCCAGCAGCGTAGCAGCGGGGGGTTACAATGAGCAGTTCTTC.

As DNA, the CDR3 is TGTGCCAGCAGCTTTTTAGAGGGGAACACTGAAGCTTTCTTT. It encodes CASSFLEGNTEAFF. This chain joins TRBV11-1 and TRBJ1-1; D is unclear. CDR3 size: 14 residues. V lost 3 bases, J lost 1 base, and 9 bases lay in between. Germline loops: CDR1 SGHAT, CDR2 FQDESV (reference sequence).

The chain combines TRBV5-1 with TRBJ2-1; TRBD2 matches at 8 bases. This CDR3 is built from 16 residues. Losses at the gene ends were 4 bases for V and 7 bases for J; bases not matched to a gene: 13. CDR1 and CDR2 from the germline V gene are SGHRS and YFSETQ. DNA of the CDR3: TGCGCCAGCAGCCTTCGAGTCGGGGGGGCTAAAAATGAGCAGTTCTTC. It encodes CASSLRVGGAKNEQFF.

On this clonotype: A clone one base away is much larger, so this may be a read error. The chain recombines TRBV4-3 with TRBJ2-1; 7 bases match TRBD2. Per germline, CDR1 LGHNA and CDR2 YSLEER. This CDR3 contains 14 residues. CDR3 sequence: CASSQEGGGSERFF. The CDR3, as DNA: TGCGCCAGCAGCCAAGAAGGCGGGGGAAGTGAGCGGTTCTTC.

The rearrangement joins TRBV5-1 to TRBJ1-1; weak D call: TRBD1 (5 bases). The CDR3 sequence is 15 residues long. Per germline, CDR1 SGHRS and CDR2 YFSETQ. The ends were cut back, 0 bases at V and 4 bases at J, with 13 bases in the middle. CDR3 residues: CASSLAGERGTEAFF. In DNA form, the CDR3 reads TGCGCCAGCAGCTTGGCGGGGGAACGGGGCACTGAAGCTTTCTTT.

There are many counts of this clonotype. The CDR3 DNA is TGTGCCAGCAGCTTAGAACAGCCGTCCTACGAGCAGTACTTC. It translates to CASSLEQPSYEQYF. The genes are TRBV7-9 and TRBJ2-7; no definite D call. CDR3 size: 14 residues. Trimming took off 1 base at V and 1 base at J, with 8 bases between the two ends. Germline V lookup: CDR1 SEHNR, CDR2 FQNEAQ (reference sequence).

This clonotype was recorded a few times. The chain is built from TRBV7-2 and TRBJ2-7; 10 bases fit TRBD1. The CDR3 spans 15 residues. Germline-derived CDR1 and CDR2 are SGHTA and FQGNSA. The junction had 10 bases not matched to a gene; V was cut back by 6 bases and J by 5 bases. The CDR3: CASSKTGTGVDEQYF. The CDR3 nucleotides are TGTGCCAGCAGTAAAACAGGGACAGGGGTAGACGAGCAGTACTTC.

V gene TRBV20-1 combines with J gene TRBJ1-5; D is unclear. Trimming cost V 2 bases and J 2 bases, with 13 bases left between them. CDR3 length: 15 residues. Germline values: CDR1 DFQATT, CDR2 SNEGSKA (reference sequence). Here the CDR3 DNA reads TGCAGTGCTAGATCGCCGGGAACGGGCAATCAGCCCCAGCATTTT. This encodes CSARSPGTGNQPQHF.

This clonotype was observed a few times. The J gene is TRBJ2-5, the V gene TRBV6-1; unclear D gene. V was shortened by 3 bases and J by 5 bases, with 10 bases between the two germline ends. Germline assignment: CDR1 MNHNS and CDR2 SASEGT. The CDR3 runs to 13 residues. The CDR3 region has the DNA TGTGCCAGCAGTGACCAATCGACCGAGACCCAGTACTTC. Amino acids: CASSDQSTETQYF.

This clonotype has only a few counts. The chain recombines TRBV27 with TRBJ1-2; perhaps TRBD1 as D (6 bases). Looked up from germline, CDR1 is MNHEY and CDR2 is SMNVEV (reference sequence). V gave up 6 bases and J gave up 4 bases, with 15 bases separating them. This CDR3 spans 14 amino acids. Here the CDR3 reads CASRGRGTPYGYTF. DNA of the CDR3: TGTGCCAGCAGGGGTAGGGGGACCCCCTATGGCTACACCTTC.

This clonotype appeared a few times. The rearrangement uses TRBV29-1 and TRBJ2-5, with 8 nucleotides matching TRBD1. This CDR3 is 14 amino acids long. The V segment lost 7 bases and the J segment 9 bases; nucleotides outside the gene matches: 16. Germline CDR1 SQVTM, CDR2 ANQGSEA. The CDR3: CSAQPGTGTRAQYF. The DNA for the CDR3 is TGCAGCGCGCAGCCGGGGACAGGCACCAGGGCCCAGTACTTC.

V and J are TRBV20-1 and TRBJ1-5, with D possibly being TRBD1 (6 bases). V lost 4 bases and J lost 1, with 8 bases in between. Per the germline V gene, CDR1 is DFQATT and CDR2 is SNEGSKA (reference sequence). This CDR3 has 13 residues. The CDR3 protein is CSANRASNQPQHF. The CDR3, as DNA: TGCAGTGCTAACAGGGCGAGCAATCAGCCCCAGCATTTT.

This clonotype was counted a few times. The rearrangement joins TRBV7-9 to TRBJ1-5, with 9 nucleotides matching TRBD1. The length of the CDR3 is 15 residues. The V gene end was trimmed by 6 bases and the J gene end by 0 bases; junction bases not matched to a gene: 3. The germline V gene encodes CDR1 SEHNR and CDR2 FQNEAQ (reference sequence). As DNA, the CDR3 is TGTGCCAGCAGTCGGGGACAGGGTAGCAATCAGCCCCAGCATTTT. It encodes CASSRGQGSNQPQHF.